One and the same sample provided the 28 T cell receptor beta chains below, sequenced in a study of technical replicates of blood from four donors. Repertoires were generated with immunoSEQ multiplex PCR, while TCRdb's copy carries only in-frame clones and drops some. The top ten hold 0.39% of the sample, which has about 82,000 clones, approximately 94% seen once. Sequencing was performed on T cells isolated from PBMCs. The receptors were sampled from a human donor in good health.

CDR3 DNA sequence: TGTGCCAGCAGTGAGGACTACTCCTACAATGAGCAGTTCTTC. Translating it yields CASSEDYSYNEQFF. The V and J genes are TRBV11-1 and TRBJ2-1, with TRBD2 as a possible D gene (6 bases). Germline assignment: CDR1 SGHAT and CDR2 FQDESV (reference sequence). V lost 6 bases to trimming and J lost 0 bases, with 9 bases between them. This CDR3 has 14 amino acids.

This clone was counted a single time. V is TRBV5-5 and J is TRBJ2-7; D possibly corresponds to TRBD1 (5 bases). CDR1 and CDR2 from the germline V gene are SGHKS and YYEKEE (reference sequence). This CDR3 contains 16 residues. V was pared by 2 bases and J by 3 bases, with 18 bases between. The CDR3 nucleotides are TGTGCCAGCAGCTTTGAAGTCGTGGCAGGGAACTACGAGCAGTACTTC. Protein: CASSFEVVAGNYEQYF. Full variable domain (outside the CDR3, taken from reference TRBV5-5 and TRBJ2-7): DAGVTQSPTHLIKTRGQQVTLRCSPISGHKSVSWYQQVLGQGPQFIFQYYEKEERGRGNFPDRFSARQFPNYSSELNVNALLLGDSALYLCASSFEVVAGNYEQYFGPGTRLTVT.

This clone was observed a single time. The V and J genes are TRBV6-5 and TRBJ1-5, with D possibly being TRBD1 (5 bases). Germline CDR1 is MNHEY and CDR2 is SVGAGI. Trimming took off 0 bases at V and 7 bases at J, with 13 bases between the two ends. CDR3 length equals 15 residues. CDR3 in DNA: TGTGCCAGCAGTTACTCGGGGGGAATAGGACAGCCCCAGCATTTT. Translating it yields CASSYSGGIGQPQHF.

Here the CDR3 DNA reads TGTGCCTGGGGGGACAGGGAAGGAGCTTTCTTT. It is translated as CAWGDREGAFF. The chain recombines TRBV30 with TRBJ1-1; TRBD1 matches at 9 bases. V trimming: 5 bases; J trimming: 10 bases; junction bases outside the gene matches: 5. The germline gives CDR1 GTSNPN, CDR2 SVGIG (reference sequence). The CDR3 extends over 11 amino acids.

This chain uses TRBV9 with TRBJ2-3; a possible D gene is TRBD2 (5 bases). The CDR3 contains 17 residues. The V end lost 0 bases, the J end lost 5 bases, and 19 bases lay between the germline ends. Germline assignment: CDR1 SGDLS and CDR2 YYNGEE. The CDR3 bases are TGTGCCAGCAGCGTAGGACTGAGAGGCCGGGCGGGAGATACGCAGTATTTT. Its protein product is CASSVGLRGRAGDTQYF.

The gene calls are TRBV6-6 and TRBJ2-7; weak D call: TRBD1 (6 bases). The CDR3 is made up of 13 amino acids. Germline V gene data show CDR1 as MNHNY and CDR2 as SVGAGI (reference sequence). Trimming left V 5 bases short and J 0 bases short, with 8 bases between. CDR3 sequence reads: CASSQGFSYEQYF. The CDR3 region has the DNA TGTGCCAGCAGTCAGGGGTTCTCCTACGAGCAGTACTTC.

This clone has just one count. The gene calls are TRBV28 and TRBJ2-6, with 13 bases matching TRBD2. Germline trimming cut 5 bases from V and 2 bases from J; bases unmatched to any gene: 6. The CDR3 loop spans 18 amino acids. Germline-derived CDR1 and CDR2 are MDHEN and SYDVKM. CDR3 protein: CASSPSGLAGPGANVLTF. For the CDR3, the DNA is TGTGCCAGCAGTCCCTCGGGACTAGCGGGACCTGGGGCCAACGTCCTGACTTTC. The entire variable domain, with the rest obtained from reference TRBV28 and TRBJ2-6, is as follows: DVKVTQSSRYLVKRTGEKVFLECVQDMDHENMFWYRQDPGLGLRLIYFSYDVKMKEKGDIPEGYSVSREKKERFSLILESASTNQTSMYLCASSPSGLAGPGANVLTFGAGSRLTVL.

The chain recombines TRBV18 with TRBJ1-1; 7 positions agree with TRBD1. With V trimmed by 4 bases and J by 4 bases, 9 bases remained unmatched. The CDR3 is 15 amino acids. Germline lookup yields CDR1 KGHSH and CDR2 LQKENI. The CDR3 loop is CASSLRQGLGTEAFF. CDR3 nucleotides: TGTGCCAGCTCACTACGACAGGGTTTGGGCACTGAAGCTTTCTTT. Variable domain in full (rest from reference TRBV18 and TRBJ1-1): NAGVMQNPRHLVRRRGQEARLRCSPMKGHSHVYWYRQLPEEGLKFMVYLQKENIIDESGMPKERFSAEFPKEGPSILRIQQVVRGDSAAYFCASSLRQGLGTEAFFGQGTRLTVV.

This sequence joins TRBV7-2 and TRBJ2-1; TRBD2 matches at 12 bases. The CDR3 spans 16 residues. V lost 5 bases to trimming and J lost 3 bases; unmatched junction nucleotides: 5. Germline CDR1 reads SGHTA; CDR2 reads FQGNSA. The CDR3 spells CASSERGLAGYNEQFF. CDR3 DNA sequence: TGTGCCAGCAGCGAGCGGGGACTAGCGGGCTACAATGAGCAGTTCTTC.

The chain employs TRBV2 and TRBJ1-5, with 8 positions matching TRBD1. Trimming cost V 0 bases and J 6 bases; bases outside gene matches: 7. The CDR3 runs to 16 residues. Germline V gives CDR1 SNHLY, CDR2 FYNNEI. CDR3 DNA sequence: TGTGCCAGCAGTGAAGCACAGGGGGAAAGGGGTCAGCCCCAGCATTTT. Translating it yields CASSEAQGERGQPQHF.

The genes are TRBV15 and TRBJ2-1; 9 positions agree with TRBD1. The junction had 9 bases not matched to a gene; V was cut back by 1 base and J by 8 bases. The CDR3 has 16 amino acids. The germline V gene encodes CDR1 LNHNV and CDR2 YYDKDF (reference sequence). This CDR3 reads CATSRVGTGLGDEQFF. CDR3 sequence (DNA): TGTGCCACCAGCAGAGTTGGGACAGGGCTGGGTGATGAGCAGTTCTTC.

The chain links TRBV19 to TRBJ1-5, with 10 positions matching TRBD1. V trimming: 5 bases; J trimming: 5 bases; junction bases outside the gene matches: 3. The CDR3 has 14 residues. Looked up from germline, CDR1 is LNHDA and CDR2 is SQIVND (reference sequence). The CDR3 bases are TGTGCCAGTAGTGGACAGGGGGGAGATCAGCCCCAGCATTTT. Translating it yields CASSGQGGDQPQHF. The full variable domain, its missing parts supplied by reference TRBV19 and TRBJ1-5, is DGGITQSPKYLFRKEGQNVTLSCEQNLNHDAMYWYRQDPGQGLRLIYYSQIVNDFQKGDIAEGYSVSREKKESFPLTVTSAQKNPTAFYLCASSGQGGDQPQHFGDGTRLSIL.

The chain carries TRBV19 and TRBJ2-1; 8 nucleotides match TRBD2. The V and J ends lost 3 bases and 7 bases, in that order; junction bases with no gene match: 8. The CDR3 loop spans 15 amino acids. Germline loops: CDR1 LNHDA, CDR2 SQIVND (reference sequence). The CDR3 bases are TGTGCCAGTAGTATTATAGCGGGAATAACAAATGAGCAGTTCTTC. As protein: CASSIIAGITNEQFF.

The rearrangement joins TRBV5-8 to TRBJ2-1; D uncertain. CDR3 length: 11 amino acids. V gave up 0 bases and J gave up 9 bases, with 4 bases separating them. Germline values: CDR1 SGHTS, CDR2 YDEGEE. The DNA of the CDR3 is TGTGCCAGCAGCTTGGACACTGAGCAGTTCTTC. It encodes CASSLDTEQFF.

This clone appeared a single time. For the CDR3, the DNA is TGTGCCATCAGACGACAGGGGGAAAATCCTAGCACAGATACGCAGTATTTT. Protein sequence: CAIRRQGENPSTDTQYF. The chain carries TRBV10-3 and TRBJ2-3; TRBD1 matches at 9 bases. Germline CDR1 is ENHRY and CDR2 is SYGVKD. This CDR3 is built from 17 residues. The ends lost 6 bases at V and 0 bases at J; junction bases unmatched: 10.

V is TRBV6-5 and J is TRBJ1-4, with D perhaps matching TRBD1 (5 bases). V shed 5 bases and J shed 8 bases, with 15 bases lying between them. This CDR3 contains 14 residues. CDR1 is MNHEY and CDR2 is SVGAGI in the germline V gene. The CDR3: CASSGLGLREKLFF. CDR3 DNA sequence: TGTGCCAGCAGTGGATTGGGGCTCAGGGAAAAACTGTTTTTT.

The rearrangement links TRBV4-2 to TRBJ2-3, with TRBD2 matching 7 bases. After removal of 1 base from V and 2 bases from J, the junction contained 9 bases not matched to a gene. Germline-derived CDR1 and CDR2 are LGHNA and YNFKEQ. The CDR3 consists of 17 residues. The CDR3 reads CASSQGSSGSFTDTQYF. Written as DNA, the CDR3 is TGTGCCAGCAGCCAAGGGTCTAGCGGAAGCTTCACAGATACGCAGTATTTT.

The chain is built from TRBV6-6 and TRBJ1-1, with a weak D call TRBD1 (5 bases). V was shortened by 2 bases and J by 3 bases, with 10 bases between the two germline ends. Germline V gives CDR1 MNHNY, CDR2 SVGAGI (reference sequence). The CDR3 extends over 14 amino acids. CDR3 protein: CASSYEGEDTEAFF. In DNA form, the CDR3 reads TGTGCCAGCAGTTACGAAGGGGAGGACACTGAAGCTTTCTTT.

DNA of the CDR3: TGCGCCAGCAGCTTGGGCCGGGGCGGGGGAGATACGCAGTATTTT. It is translated as CASSLGRGGGDTQYF. The chain employs TRBV5-1 and TRBJ2-3; 7 bases are a match to TRBD2. The CDR3 totals 15 residues. The V gene end was trimmed by 0 bases and the J gene end by 5 bases; junction bases not matched to a gene: 6. Germline V gene lookup returns CDR1 SGHRS and CDR2 YFSETQ.

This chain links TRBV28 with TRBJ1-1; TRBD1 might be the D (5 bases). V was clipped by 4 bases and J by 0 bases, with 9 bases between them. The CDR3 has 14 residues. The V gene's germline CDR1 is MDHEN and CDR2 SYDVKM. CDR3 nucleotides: TGTGCCAGCAGTTCCTTACAGGTGAACACTGAAGCTTTCTTT. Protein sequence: CASSSLQVNTEAFF.

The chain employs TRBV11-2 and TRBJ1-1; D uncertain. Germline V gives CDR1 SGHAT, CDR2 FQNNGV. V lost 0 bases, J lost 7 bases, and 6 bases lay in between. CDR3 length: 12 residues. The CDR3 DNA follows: TGTGCCAGCAGCTTAGAGGTCAGTGAAGCTTTCTTT. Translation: CASSLEVSEAFF.

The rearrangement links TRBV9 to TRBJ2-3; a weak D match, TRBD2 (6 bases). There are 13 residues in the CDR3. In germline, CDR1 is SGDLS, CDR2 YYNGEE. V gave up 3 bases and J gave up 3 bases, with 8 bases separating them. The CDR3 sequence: CASSERVTDTQYF. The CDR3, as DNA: TGTGCCAGCAGCGAGCGGGTAACAGATACGCAGTATTTT. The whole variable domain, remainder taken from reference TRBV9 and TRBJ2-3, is DSGVTQTPKHLITATGQRVTLRCSPRSGDLSVYWYQQSLDQGLQFLIQYYNGEERAKGNILERFSAQQFPDLHSELNLSSLELGDSALYFCASSERVTDTQYFGPGTRLTVL.

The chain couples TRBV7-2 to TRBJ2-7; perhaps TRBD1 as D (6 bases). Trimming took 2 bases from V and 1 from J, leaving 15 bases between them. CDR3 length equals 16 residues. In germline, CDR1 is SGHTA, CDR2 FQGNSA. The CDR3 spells CASSLLVGQGSYEQYF. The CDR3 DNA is TGTGCCAGCAGCTTATTGGTGGGGCAGGGGTCCTACGAGCAGTACTTC. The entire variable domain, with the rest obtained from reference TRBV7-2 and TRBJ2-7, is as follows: GAGVSQSPSNKVTEKGKDVELRCDPISGHTALYWYRQSLGQGLEFLIYFQGNSAPDKSGLPSDRFSAERTGGSVSTLTIQRTQQEDSAVYLCASSLLVGQGSYEQYFGPGTRLTVT.

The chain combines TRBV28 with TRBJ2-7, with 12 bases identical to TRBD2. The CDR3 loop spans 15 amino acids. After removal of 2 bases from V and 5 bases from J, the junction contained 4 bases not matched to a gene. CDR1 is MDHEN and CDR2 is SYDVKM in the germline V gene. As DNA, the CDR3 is TGTGCCAGCAGTTTACCGCTAGCGGGAGGGGACGAGCAGTACTTC. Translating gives CASSLPLAGGDEQYF.

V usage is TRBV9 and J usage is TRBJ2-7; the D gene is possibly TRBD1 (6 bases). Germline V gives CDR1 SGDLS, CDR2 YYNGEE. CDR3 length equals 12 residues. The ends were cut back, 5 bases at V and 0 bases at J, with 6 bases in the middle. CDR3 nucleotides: TGTGCCAGCAGGGACAGCTCCTACGAGCAGTACTTC. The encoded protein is CASRDSSYEQYF. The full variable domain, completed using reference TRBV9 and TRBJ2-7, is DSGVTQTPKHLITATGQRVTLRCSPRSGDLSVYWYQQSLDQGLQFLIQYYNGEERAKGNILERFSAQQFPDLHSELNLSSLELGDSALYFCASRDSSYEQYFGPGTRLTVT.

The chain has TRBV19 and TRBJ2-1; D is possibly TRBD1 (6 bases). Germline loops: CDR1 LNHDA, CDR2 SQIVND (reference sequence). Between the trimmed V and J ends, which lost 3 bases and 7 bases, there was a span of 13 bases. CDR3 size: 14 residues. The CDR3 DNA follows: TGTGCCAGTAGTATCCAGGGGTGGGGGAATGAGCAGTTCTTC. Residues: CASSIQGWGNEQFF.

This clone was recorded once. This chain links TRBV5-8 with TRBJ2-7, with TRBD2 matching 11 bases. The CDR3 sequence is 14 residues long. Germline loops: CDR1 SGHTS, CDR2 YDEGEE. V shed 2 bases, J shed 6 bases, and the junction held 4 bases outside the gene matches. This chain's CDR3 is CASSLGLAGGEQYF. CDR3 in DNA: TGTGCCAGCAGCTTAGGACTAGCGGGCGGCGAGCAGTACTTC.

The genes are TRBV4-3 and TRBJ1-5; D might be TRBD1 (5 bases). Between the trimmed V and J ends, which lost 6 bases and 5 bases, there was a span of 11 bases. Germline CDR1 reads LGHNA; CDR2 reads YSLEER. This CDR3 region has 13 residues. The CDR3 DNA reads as TGCGCCAGCAGTCAGGGAGGGGATCAGCCCCAGCATTTT. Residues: CASSQGGDQPQHF.